This entry is about one T cell receptor beta chain. Here immunoSEQ multiplex PCR was the method, and the copy in TCRdb shows in-frame clones only, minus some. The sample yields roughly 220,000 clones, about four fifths seen once. The record originates from a study of cytotoxic CD8 clonotypes in ibrutinib-treated CLL. The sequencing used PBMCs, collected after 12 months of ibrutinib treatment. The clonotype originates from a human donor with chronic lymphocytic leukemia.

The CDR3, as DNA: TGTGCCAGCAGTGAAGTACTAGCGGGAGCGGAGACCCAGTACTTC. Protein sequence: CASSEVLAGAETQYF. The rearrangement links TRBV2 to TRBJ2-5; 11 bases agree with TRBD2. The CDR3 runs to 15 residues. Looked up from germline, CDR1 is SNHLY and CDR2 is FYNNEI. The J segment lost 5 bases and the V segment lost 1 base, leaving 3 bases of the junction unmatched.